A single sample gave rise to the 13 T cell receptor beta chains below, sequenced in a study of blood T cell repertoires in COVID-19. TCRdb keeps only in-frame clones here, not all; method: immunoSEQ multiplex PCR. The table records 120,000 to 150,000 clones, about 88% of them present only once. The specimen was peripheral blood. The receptors originated from a human donor with acute or convalescent COVID-19. The donor label of this sample is uncertain.

V gene TRBV7-2 combines with J gene TRBJ2-1, with D maybe TRBD2 (5 bases). This CDR3 has 15 amino acids. The V end lost 5 bases, the J end lost 3 bases, and 14 bases lay between the germline ends. The germline V gene encodes CDR1 SGHTA and CDR2 FQGNSA. The CDR3 region is CASSGGEDFYNEQFF. Here the CDR3 DNA reads TGTGCCAGCAGCGGAGGTGAGGATTTCTACAATGAGCAGTTCTTC.

This clone was observed a handful of times. The rearrangement uses TRBV2 and TRBJ1-5, with 7 bases identical to TRBD1. Trimming cost V 6 bases and J 1 base; bases outside gene matches: 9. Germline CDR1 and CDR2: SNHLY and FYNNEI. There are 16 residues in the CDR3. The DNA for the CDR3 is TGTGCCAGCAGAGGCGACAGGGAGGAGAGCAATCAGCCCCAGCATTTT. Translation: CASRGDREESNQPQHF.

V and J are TRBV19 and TRBJ2-1; 9 bases line up with TRBD2. Germline lookup yields CDR1 LNHDA and CDR2 SQIVND (reference sequence). CDR3 length: 17 amino acids. J gave up 2 bases and V 0 bases, and 5 bases lay outside the gene matches. The CDR3 reads CASSIDPGGRAYNEQFF. CDR3 sequence (DNA): TGTGCCAGTAGTATAGATCCTGGCGGGAGGGCCTACAATGAGCAGTTCTTC.

This clone has only one observation. The chain is built from TRBV24-1 and TRBJ2-5, with D maybe TRBD1 (6 bases). CDR3 length: 14 amino acids. Trimming stripped 4 bases from V and 5 bases from J, with 13 bases between. Germline CDR1 reads KGHDR; CDR2 reads SFDVKD. CDR3 amino acids: CATSDPSRGETQYF. The CDR3 DNA follows: TGTGCCACCAGTGACCCCTCCAGGGGTGAGACCCAGTACTTC.

The chain combines TRBV11-2 with TRBJ1-6; a possible D gene is TRBD1 (5 bases). Germline CDR1 SGHAT, CDR2 FQNNGV. The CDR3 has 15 residues. V shed 0 bases and J shed 6 bases, with 9 bases lying between them. The CDR3 sequence: CASSLESGRNSPLHF. CDR3 nucleotide sequence: TGTGCCAGCAGCTTAGAATCAGGGCGTAATTCACCCCTCCACTTT.

This chain uses TRBV25-1 with TRBJ1-1; 7 bases agree with TRBD1. The V gene's germline CDR1 is MGHDK and CDR2 SYGVNS. The CDR3 is made up of 14 amino acids. The V and J ends lost 6 bases and 3 bases, in that order; junction bases with no gene match: 7. The CDR3: CASSRQGFYTEAFF. DNA of the CDR3: TGTGCCAGCAGCCGACAGGGATTTTACACTGAAGCTTTCTTT.

This sequence joins TRBV2 and TRBJ1-6, with 7 bases aligning to TRBD1. The length of the CDR3 is 13 residues. Germline V CDR1 and CDR2: SNHLY, FYNNEI. V was clipped by 8 bases and J by 8 bases; unmatched bases: 6. This CDR3 reads CASVGTVYSPLHF. CDR3 nucleotides: TGTGCCAGCGTCGGGACAGTATATTCACCCCTCCACTTT.

Regarding this clone: The identical CDR3 is also encoded by other nucleotide sequences in the sample. This chain links TRBV5-1 with TRBJ2-5; D may be TRBD2 (5 bases). V shed 1 base and J shed 5 bases, with 9 bases lying between them. The CDR3 is 13 residues long. Germline CDR1 is SGHRS and CDR2 is YFSETQ. The CDR3 reads CASSLSPGETQYF. The CDR3 DNA is TGCGCCAGCAGCTTGTCGCCGGGGGAGACCCAGTACTTC.

V gene TRBV4-1 combines with J gene TRBJ1-3; D is ambiguous. Germline CDR1 is MGHRA and CDR2 is YSYEKL. Trimming removed 0 bases from V and 8 bases from J, with 23 bases in between. The CDR3 sequence is 18 residues long. The CDR3 DNA is TGCGCCAGCAGCCAAGAATGGGATCCGGAGGGTGTAGTATACACCATATATTTT. This codes for CASSQEWDPEGVVYTIYF.

V usage is TRBV24-1 and J usage is TRBJ1-3, with D tentatively TRBD1 (5 bases). V was pared by 5 bases and J by 3 bases, with 16 bases between. Germline CDR1 reads KGHDR; CDR2 reads SFDVKD. CDR3 length equals 16 residues. CDR3 coding DNA: TGTGCCACCAGTGCCCCCGGCAGGGATGGTGGAAACACCATATATTTT. It translates to CATSAPGRDGGNTIYF.

The chain is built from TRBV3-1 (or the pseudogene TRBV3-2) and TRBJ1-2; TRBD1 is a possible D gene (5 bases). Trimming removed 4 bases from V and 5 bases from J, with 20 bases in between. The CDR3 extends over 16 amino acids. CDR1 is LGHDT, CDR2 YNNKEL, per germline (reference sequence). CDR3: CASSRARGGDYYGYTF. The CDR3, as DNA: TGTGCCAGCAGCCGTGCCCGGGGGGGGGATTATTATGGCTACACCTTC.

The V and J genes are TRBV11-2 and TRBJ1-6; D is unresolved. CDR1 and CDR2 from the germline V gene are SGHAT and FQNNGV. V was clipped by 1 base and J by 10 bases, with 8 bases between them. The CDR3 extends over 13 amino acids. The CDR3 sequence is CASSLGTGSPLHF. The DNA of the CDR3 is TGTGCCAGCAGCTTAGGGACGGGGTCACCCCTCCACTTT.

J is TRBJ1-2 and V is TRBV7-2; D not certain. Trimming removed 5 bases at V and 0 bases at J, with 13 bases between. CDR1 SGHTA and CDR2 FQGNSA come from the germline V gene. The CDR3 runs 15 residues. CDR3 amino acids: CASSPVQAANYGYTF. For the CDR3, the DNA is TGTGCCAGCAGCCCCGTCCAGGCAGCTAACTATGGCTACACCTTC.